A selection of T cell receptor beta chains follows, all from one sample in a study of metastatic and nonmetastatic thyroid tumors. Via MiXCR, TCRdb re-called the PCR reads. Of fewer than 20,000 clones listed, 20% to 30% are singletons. The material sequenced was adjacent normal tissue. The receptors derive from a female donor with papillary thyroid cancer or a benign thyroid nodule (not recorded which). Some clones in this sample may be carry-over from other donors' samples. The CDR3 runs from the conserved cysteine through the conserved F or W. Fields, in order: D gene, clone size, V gene, J gene, CDR3 protein, CDR3 DNA. A D gene is named only where the DNA matches it firmly. Clone size is not always given. Where it is, it says once, few, many or a class for expanded clones.

d_gene: -; abundance: -; v_gene: TRBV6-9; j_gene: TRBJ1-2; CDR3aa: CASSPGPNYGYTF; CDR3nt: TGTGCCAGCAGCCCTGGGCCGAACTATGGCTACACCTTC
d_gene: TRBD2; abundance: few; v_gene: TRBV4-1; j_gene: TRBJ2-2; CDR3aa: CASRPGGLATGELFF; CDR3nt: TGCGCCAGCAGACCTGGGGGACTAGCAACCGGGGAGCTGTTTTTT
d_gene: TRBD2; abundance: -; v_gene: TRBV28; j_gene: TRBJ2-7; CDR3aa: CASSLGLSGGPPQYF; CDR3nt: TGTGCCAGCAGTTTAGGTCTATCGGGAGGGCCCCCGCAGTACTTC
d_gene: TRBD2; abundance: -; v_gene: TRBV15; j_gene: TRBJ2-7; CDR3aa: CATSRGSGSSYEQYF; CDR3nt: TGTGCCACCAGCAGAGGAAGCGGGAGCTCCTACGAGCAGTACTTC
d_gene: -; abundance: few; v_gene: TRBV20-1; j_gene: TRBJ1-2; CDR3aa: CSAPRTRQSYGYTF; CDR3nt: TGCAGTGCTCCCCGAACGCGACAGTCCTATGGCTACACCTTC
d_gene: -; abundance: -; v_gene: TRBV5-1; j_gene: TRBJ1-1; CDR3aa: CASSLGGSGEAFF; CDR3nt: TGCGCCAGCAGCTTAGGAGGAAGTGGTGAAGCTTTCTTT
d_gene: -; abundance: once; v_gene: TRBV5-1; j_gene: TRBJ1-4; CDR3aa: CASSLGQGNEKLFF; CDR3nt: TGCGCCAGCAGCTTGGGGCAGGGTAATGAAAAACTGTTTTTT
d_gene: TRBD2; abundance: -; v_gene: TRBV28; j_gene: TRBJ2-1; CDR3aa: CASTGLAGDGREQFF; CDR3nt: TGTGCCAGCACCGGACTAGCGGGAGACGGCCGTGAGCAGTTCTTC
d_gene: -; abundance: -; v_gene: TRBV6-2/TRBV6-3; j_gene: TRBJ1-5; CDR3aa: CASSYWDQPQHF; CDR3nt: TGTGCCAGCAGTTACTGGGATCAGCCCCAGCATTTT
d_gene: -; abundance: few; v_gene: TRBV6-5; j_gene: TRBJ1-1; CDR3aa: CASLALEAFF; CDR3nt: TGTGCCAGCCTAGCGCTTGAAGCTTTCTTT
d_gene: TRBD2; abundance: few; v_gene: TRBV2; j_gene: TRBJ2-7; CDR3aa: CASSEGVAGGYEQYF; CDR3nt: TGTGCCAGCAGTGAAGGAGTAGCGGGGGGCTACGAGCAGTACTTC
d_gene: TRBD1; abundance: medium-sized; v_gene: TRBV7-8; j_gene: TRBJ1-2; CDR3aa: CASSLDLDRGGYGYTF; CDR3nt: TGTGCCAGCAGCTTAGACCTTGACAGGGGAGGCTATGGCTACACCTTC
d_gene: -; abundance: few; v_gene: TRBV24-1; j_gene: TRBJ1-1; CDR3aa: CATSDTGMGGAFF; CDR3nt: TGTGCCACCAGTGACACAGGGATGGGGGGGGCTTTCTTT
d_gene: TRBD2; abundance: -; v_gene: TRBV9; j_gene: TRBJ2-3; CDR3aa: CASSAYGLAGGFTDTQYF; CDR3nt: TGTGCCAGCAGCGCCTATGGGCTAGCGGGAGGTTTCACAGATACGCAGTATTTT
d_gene: -; abundance: few; v_gene: TRBV7-4; j_gene: TRBJ2-3; CDR3aa: CASSLEGSDSSTDTQYF; CDR3nt: TGTGCCAGCAGCTTAGAGGGTTCGGACTCGAGTACAGATACGCAGTATTTT
d_gene: TRBD1; abundance: once; v_gene: TRBV7-2; j_gene: TRBJ1-5; CDR3aa: CASSFKAGGQPQHF; CDR3nt: TGTGCCAGCAGCTTTAAAGCAGGGGGCCAGCCACAGCATTTT
d_gene: -; abundance: few; v_gene: TRBV7-9; j_gene: TRBJ2-7; CDR3aa: CASSPPGYNYEQYF; CDR3nt: TGTGCCAGCAGCCCCCCGGGTTACAACTACGAGCAGTACTTC
d_gene: TRBD1; abundance: -; v_gene: TRBV6-5; j_gene: TRBJ2-7; CDR3aa: CASSYSGQGANYEQYF; CDR3nt: TGTGCCAGCAGTTACTCCGGGCAGGGGGCGAACTACGAGCAGTACTTC
d_gene: TRBD2; abundance: -; v_gene: TRBV5-1; j_gene: TRBJ2-7; CDR3aa: CASSLPRGREEYYEQYF; CDR3nt: TGCGCCAGCAGCCTGCCTCGTGGGCGGGAGGAATACTACGAGCAGTACTTC
d_gene: -; abundance: few; v_gene: TRBV6-1; j_gene: TRBJ1-2; CDR3aa: CASSEKGTAGYGYTF; CDR3nt: TGTGCCAGCAGTGAAAAAGGAACGGCAGGGTATGGCTACACCTTC
d_gene: -; abundance: few; v_gene: TRBV28; j_gene: TRBJ1-2; CDR3aa: CASRIPSSTANYGYTF; CDR3nt: TGTGCCAGCAGGATCCCCTCTTCGACAGCTAACTATGGCTACACCTTC
d_gene: TRBD1; abundance: -; v_gene: TRBV20-1; j_gene: TRBJ1-5; CDR3aa: CSARALQGARNQPQHF; CDR3nt: TGCAGTGCTAGAGCTCTACAGGGGGCTCGCAATCAGCCCCAGCATTTT
d_gene: -; abundance: -; v_gene: TRBV6-1; j_gene: TRBJ2-6; CDR3aa: CASTQDSSGANVLTF; CDR3nt: TGTGCCAGCACCCAAGACAGCTCTGGGGCCAACGTCCTGACTTTC
d_gene: TRBD1; abundance: -; v_gene: TRBV5-1; j_gene: TRBJ2-7; CDR3aa: CASSRPDRGSYEQYF; CDR3nt: TGCGCCAGCAGCCGTCCTGACAGGGGATCCTACGAGCAGTACTTC
d_gene: -; abundance: few; v_gene: TRBV6-1; j_gene: TRBJ2-7; CDR3aa: CASRRPSSYEQYF; CDR3nt: TGTGCCAGCAGGCGCCCATCGTCCTACGAGCAGTACTTC
d_gene: TRBD1; abundance: few; v_gene: TRBV2; j_gene: TRBJ2-5; CDR3aa: CASKGADETQYF; CDR3nt: TGTGCCAGCAAGGGGGCAGACGAGACCCAGTACTTC
d_gene: -; abundance: -; v_gene: TRBV20-1; j_gene: TRBJ2-7; CDR3aa: CSARDIGSYEQYF; CDR3nt: TGCAGTGCTAGAGATATAGGCAGCTACGAGCAGTACTTC
d_gene: -; abundance: -; v_gene: TRBV28; j_gene: TRBJ2-2; CDR3aa: CASSRVTGELFF; CDR3nt: TGTGCCAGTTCCAGGGTTACCGGGGAGCTGTTTTTT
d_gene: TRBD2; abundance: few; v_gene: TRBV6-1; j_gene: TRBJ2-7; CDR3aa: CASNKALAGGRRGEQYF; CDR3nt: TGTGCCAGCAACAAGGCCCTAGCGGGAGGGCGACGGGGGGAGCAGTACTTC
d_gene: TRBD1; abundance: -; v_gene: TRBV13; j_gene: TRBJ1-4; CDR3aa: CASSLRQGNEKLFF; CDR3nt: TGTGCCAGCAGCTTAAGACAGGGGAATGAAAAACTGTTTTTT
d_gene: -; abundance: few; v_gene: TRBV20-1; j_gene: TRBJ2-7; CDR3aa: CSASQGSYEQYF; CDR3nt: TGCAGTGCTAGTCAAGGTTCCTACGAGCAGTACTTC
d_gene: -; abundance: -; v_gene: TRBV12-3/TRBV12-4; j_gene: TRBJ2-1; CDR3aa: CASSGSWGSQFF; CDR3nt: TGTGCCAGCAGCGGCTCTTGGGGAAGTCAGTTCTTC
d_gene: TRBD1; abundance: -; v_gene: TRBV18; j_gene: TRBJ2-1; CDR3aa: CASSPLQGVNEQFF; CDR3nt: TGTGCCAGCTCACCACTGCAGGGGGTTAATGAGCAGTTCTTC
d_gene: -; abundance: -; v_gene: TRBV20-1; j_gene: TRBJ2-7; CDR3aa: CSARDRLTSYEQYF; CDR3nt: TGCAGTGCTAGAGATAGATTGACCTCCTACGAGCAGTACTTC
d_gene: TRBD1; abundance: -; v_gene: TRBV6-6; j_gene: TRBJ2-3; CDR3aa: CASREGTGTPDSDTQYF; CDR3nt: TGTGCCAGTCGAGAGGGGACAGGGACACCCGACTCAGATACGCAGTATTTT
d_gene: -; abundance: -; v_gene: TRBV9; j_gene: TRBJ2-3; CDR3aa: CASSVFRDGTDTQYF; CDR3nt: TGTGCCAGCAGCGTGTTCAGGGATGGGACAGATACGCAGTATTTT
d_gene: TRBD2; abundance: -; v_gene: TRBV20-1; j_gene: TRBJ2-5; CDR3aa: CSARGLAGLQETQYF; CDR3nt: TGCAGTGCCCGGGGACTAGCGGGGCTCCAAGAGACCCAGTACTTC
d_gene: TRBD1; abundance: few; v_gene: TRBV12-3/TRBV12-4; j_gene: TRBJ2-7; CDR3aa: CASSLATGAYEQYF; CDR3nt: TGTGCCAGCAGTTTGGCGACAGGGGCCTACGAGCAGTACTTC
d_gene: TRBD2; abundance: few; v_gene: TRBV6-1; j_gene: TRBJ2-3; CDR3aa: CASGGLAGGRDTQYF; CDR3nt: TGTGCCAGCGGGGGACTAGCGGGGGGTAGGGATACGCAGTATTTT
d_gene: -; abundance: -; v_gene: TRBV7-9; j_gene: TRBJ2-7; CDR3aa: CASSFRGAGEQYF; CDR3nt: TGTGCCAGCAGCTTTCGGGGGGCGGGTGAGCAGTACTTC
d_gene: -; abundance: -; v_gene: TRBV12-3/TRBV12-4; j_gene: TRBJ2-5; CDR3aa: CASSFGRIQETQYF; CDR3nt: TGTGCCAGCAGTTTTGGGCGGATACAAGAGACCCAGTACTTC
d_gene: -; abundance: -; v_gene: TRBV20-1; j_gene: TRBJ2-3; CDR3aa: CSARDKVVSTDTQYF; CDR3nt: TGCAGTGCTAGAGATAAGGTAGTTAGCACAGATACGCAGTATTTT
d_gene: -; abundance: few; v_gene: TRBV29-1; j_gene: TRBJ1-2; CDR3aa: CSVDGGGRGYGYTF; CDR3nt: TGCAGCGTTGATGGGGGGGGGCGAGGATATGGCTACACCTTC
d_gene: TRBD1; abundance: once; v_gene: TRBV20-1; j_gene: TRBJ1-1; CDR3aa: CSARSATGGRTEAFF; CDR3nt: TGCAGTGCTAGATCGGCAACAGGGGGACGCACTGAAGCTTTCTTT
d_gene: TRBD1; abundance: -; v_gene: TRBV6-1; j_gene: TRBJ1-2; CDR3aa: CASSEFSDRGEGYTF; CDR3nt: TGTGCCAGCAGTGAATTTAGCGACAGGGGCGAAGGCTACACCTTC
d_gene: -; abundance: few; v_gene: TRBV6-2/TRBV6-3; j_gene: TRBJ1-1; CDR3aa: CASSPVWQGNTEAFF; CDR3nt: TGTGCCAGCAGTCCTGTGTGGCAGGGGAACACTGAAGCTTTCTTT
d_gene: -; abundance: -; v_gene: TRBV7-2; j_gene: TRBJ2-4; CDR3aa: CASSAHLYGTRGFF; CDR3nt: TGTGCCAGCAGCGCTCACCTATACGGGACACGGGGATTCTTC
d_gene: -; abundance: -; v_gene: TRBV20-1; j_gene: TRBJ1-2; CDR3aa: CSARAQGIGGGYTF; CDR3nt: TGCAGTGCTAGAGCCCAGGGGATAGGGGGTGGCTACACCTTC
d_gene: TRBD2; abundance: few; v_gene: TRBV6-1; j_gene: TRBJ2-1; CDR3aa: CASMIMPLAVPDDEQFF; CDR3nt: TGTGCCAGCATGATAATGCCCCTAGCGGTCCCTGACGATGAGCAGTTCTTC
d_gene: TRBD2; abundance: -; v_gene: TRBV6-2/TRBV6-3; j_gene: TRBJ2-7; CDR3aa: CASSSKRAGVPYEQYF; CDR3nt: TGTGCCAGCAGTTCCAAAAGAGCGGGAGTTCCCTACGAGCAGTACTTC
d_gene: -; abundance: medium-sized; v_gene: TRBV27; j_gene: TRBJ2-1; CDR3aa: CASRTPRRHEQFF; CDR3nt: TGTGCCAGCAGGACACCACGACGCCATGAGCAGTTCTTC
d_gene: -; abundance: -; v_gene: TRBV12-3/TRBV12-4; j_gene: TRBJ2-7; CDR3aa: CASSVGLARFGYEQYF; CDR3nt: TGTGCCAGCAGCGTGGGGTTAGCGAGGTTTGGGTACGAGCAGTACTTC
d_gene: -; abundance: few; v_gene: TRBV2; j_gene: TRBJ1-2; CDR3aa: CASSVGPGVYGYTF; CDR3nt: TGTGCCAGCAGTGTAGGTCCAGGGGTCTATGGCTACACCTTC
d_gene: TRBD2; abundance: -; v_gene: TRBV11-2; j_gene: TRBJ2-3; CDR3aa: CASSLGPSGRAANTQYF; CDR3nt: TGTGCCAGCAGCTTAGGTCCTAGCGGGAGGGCCGCGAATACGCAGTATTTT
d_gene: -; abundance: few; v_gene: TRBV10-1; j_gene: TRBJ2-3; CDR3aa: CASGLGQSPDTQYF; CDR3nt: TGCGCCAGCGGTTTGGGACAAAGCCCAGATACGCAGTATTTT
d_gene: TRBD2; abundance: few; v_gene: TRBV19; j_gene: TRBJ2-5; CDR3aa: CASSKVAGIQETQYF; CDR3nt: TGTGCCAGTAGTAAGGTAGCGGGAATCCAAGAGACCCAGTACTTC
d_gene: -; abundance: -; v_gene: TRBV30; j_gene: TRBJ2-7; CDR3aa: CAWRPGQGNYEQYF; CDR3nt: TGTGCCTGGAGACCCGGACAAGGGAACTACGAGCAGTACTTC
d_gene: -; abundance: few; v_gene: TRBV29-1; j_gene: TRBJ1-2; CDR3aa: CSVDEYGYTF; CDR3nt: TGCAGCGTTGACGAGTATGGCTACACCTTC
d_gene: -; abundance: -; v_gene: TRBV27; j_gene: TRBJ2-7; CDR3aa: CAISLWGGSKIYEQYF; CDR3nt: TGTGCCATCAGTTTATGGGGGGGCTCTAAAATTTACGAGCAGTACTTC